The entry that follows covers one T cell receptor beta chain sequence. The source of the sample is a study of shared clonotypes between healthy human individuals. Assay: immunoSEQ multiplex PCR; the TCRdb copy retains only in-frame clones and omits some. This sample has about 490,000 clones, with 70% to 80% found just once. The TCR originated in a woman between 40 and 50 years old in good health. Some clones in this sample may be carry-over from other donors' samples. The sample comprised PBMCs.

The CDR3 DNA is TGTGCCAGCCGGCGGGACGTCAACTATGGCTACACCTTC. It encodes CASRRDVNYGYTF. The chain uses TRBV6-1 and TRBJ1-2, with D possibly matching TRBD1 (5 bases). This CDR3 comprises 13 residues. Germline lookup yields CDR1 MNHNS and CDR2 SASEGT. Trimming took 8 bases from V and 2 from J, leaving 12 bases between them.